The sequence of this T cell receptor (beta chain) was determined in a study of cytomegalovirus exposure and HLA in healthy donors. The study, taken as a whole, reports: Cytomegalovirus-associated status was assigned to about 170 TCR beta chains.

Donors had nominal health at sampling but likely had unrecorded immune exposures. PCR primers comprised 60 Vbeta and 13 Jbeta primers. Only in-frame clones appear in the TCRdb table, and some are missing; sequencing was by immunoSEQ multiplex PCR. The table includes a few hundred thousand clones, approximately 80% detected once. Comments on this clone: Its target is unknown.

The sequenced material came from PBMCs. The receptor was derived from a girl aged 2 to 10 in good health and CMV-seronegative.

In DNA, the CDR3 is TGTGCCAGTAGTTACAGGGGAGGCACAGATACGCAGTATTTT. It yields the protein CASSYRGGTDTQYF. The genes are TRBV19 and TRBJ2-3; 7 bases agree with TRBD1. V lost 5 bases, J lost 1 base, and 3 bases stayed unmatched. The germline V gene encodes CDR1 LNHDA and CDR2 SQIVND (reference sequence). The CDR3 is made up of 14 amino acids.